These 32 T cell receptor beta chains came from one sample sequenced in a study of blood T cell repertoires in COVID-19. Measured with immunoSEQ multiplex PCR; TCRdb has only the in-frame clones, and not every one. The sample consists of 200,000 to 250,000 clones, around 90% of them appearing once. The material sequenced was peripheral blood. Receptors originate from a man aged 60-69 years who had recovered from COVID-19.

The rearrangement uses TRBV4-2 and TRBJ2-7, with 9 nucleotides matching TRBD2. Germline V lookup: CDR1 LGHNA, CDR2 YNFKEQ. The CDR3 contains 16 residues. The V and J ends lost 0 bases and 0 bases, in that order; junction bases with no gene match: 3. The CDR3 DNA reads TGTGCCAGCAGCCAAGAAGGTAGCGGGAGCTCCTACGAGCAGTACTTC. This encodes CASSQEGSGSSYEQYF.

The chain couples TRBV28 to TRBJ2-7; possible D gene TRBD2, 5 bases. V shed 10 bases and J shed 4 bases, with 14 bases lying between them. The CDR3 length is 12 residues. Germline V gives CDR1 MDHEN, CDR2 SYDVKM. In DNA, the CDR3 is TGTGCCATCCAACTTTCGGGGTACGAGCAGTACTTC. It encodes CAIQLSGYEQYF.

The gene calls are TRBV7-2 and TRBJ1-2, with a tentative D call TRBD1 (6 bases). Trimming removed 1 base at V and 5 bases at J, with 14 bases between. Germline CDR1 SGHTA, CDR2 FQGNSA. The CDR3 is 15 residues long. In DNA form, the CDR3 reads TGTGCCAGCAGCTTAGTCCCGACAGGAGATTATGGCTACACCTTC. Translation gives CASSLVPTGDYGYTF.

This chain uses TRBV24-1 with TRBJ2-3, with TRBD2 matching 14 bases. The germline V gene encodes CDR1 KGHDR and CDR2 SFDVKD. This CDR3 is built from 16 residues. Trimming at V came to 2 bases and at J to 9 bases, leaving 6 bases not matched to a gene. The CDR3 sequence is CATSDSRLAGGLTQYF. Here the CDR3 DNA reads TGTGCCACCAGTGATTCACGACTAGCGGGGGGGCTCACGCAGTATTTT.

This sequence joins TRBV12-1 and TRBJ2-7; TRBD2, the table's D call, was not compared with the DNA. TRBV12-1 is a listed pseudogene. The CDR3 is 12 amino acids. CDR3 loop: CADTSGTYEQYF. CDR3 nucleotide sequence: TGTGCCGATACAAGCGGGACCTACGAGCAGTACTTC.

This clone was seen only once. V gene TRBV7-3 combines with J gene TRBJ2-2; 8 nucleotides align to TRBD2. CDR3 length: 13 residues. With V trimmed by 5 bases and J by 6 bases, 2 bases remained unmatched. CDR1 is SGHTA and CDR2 is FQGTGA in the germline V gene. DNA for the CDR3: TGTGCCAGCAGCCGGGGGGGACCCGGGGAGCTGTTTTTT. It yields the protein CASSRGGPGELFF.

V usage is TRBV5-1 and J usage is TRBJ2-3; TRBD2 agrees at 9 bases. CDR1 is SGHRS and CDR2 is YFSETQ in the germline V gene. The CDR3 extends over 17 amino acids. The V gene end was trimmed by 0 bases and the J gene end by 1 base; junction bases not matched to a gene: 6. CDR3 DNA sequence: TGCGCCAGCAGCTTGGGCCCCATAGCGGGGGGCACAGATACGCAGTATTTT. This codes for CASSLGPIAGGTDTQYF.

The chain has TRBV21-1 and TRBJ1-2; the table assigns TRBD1, which was not confirmed against the DNA. TRBV21-1 is given as a pseudogene. This CDR3 is 14 amino acids long. The CDR3 sequence is CASEARGRAFGYTF. DNA for the CDR3: TGTGCCAGCGAAGCCAGGGGGCGCGCATTTGGCTACACCTTC.

J is TRBJ2-2 and V is TRBV5-1, with no clear D. Germline assignment: CDR1 SGHRS and CDR2 YFSETQ. The CDR3 consists of 13 residues. Deletions cut 4 bases from V and 3 bases from J, with 7 bases between. The CDR3 DNA sequence: TGCGCCAGCAGCGAACTGGACACCGGGGAGCTGTTTTTT. Residues: CASSELDTGELFF.

The chain couples TRBV3-1 (or the pseudogene TRBV3-2) to TRBJ1-5; TRBD1 matches 7 bases. Looked up from germline, CDR1 is LGHDT and CDR2 is YNNKEL (reference sequence). V gave up 3 bases and J gave up 6 bases; unmatched junction bases: 17. The CDR3 is 18 amino acids. The CDR3 nucleotides are TGTGCCAGCAGCCAGGCCCCCCCAGTTAGGGGGCAGGTTCAGCCCCAGCATTTT. This translates into CASSQAPPVRGQVQPQHF.

This clone was found once. J is TRBJ2-3 and V is TRBV7-2, with D maybe TRBD1 (5 bases). The CDR3 sequence is 15 residues long. Looked up from germline, CDR1 is SGHTA and CDR2 is FQGNSA. The germline V and J ends were trimmed by 5 bases and 4 bases, with 16 bases remaining between them. CDR3 coding DNA: TGTGCCAGCAGCCCTAGGGGTAACGGAGCAGATACGCAGTATTTT. This gives the protein CASSPRGNGADTQYF. The variable domain in full, with the rest retrieved from reference TRBV7-2 and TRBJ2-3, is GAGVSQSPSNKVTEKGKDVELRCDPISGHTALYWYRQSLGQGLEFLIYFQGNSAPDKSGLPSDRFSAERTGGSVSTLTIQRTQQEDSAVYLCASSPRGNGADTQYFGPGTRLTVL.

This chain connects TRBV19 to TRBJ1-5, with 7 bases lining up with TRBD1. V was pared by 3 bases and J by 6 bases, with 5 bases of the junction left unmatched. Per the germline V gene, CDR1 is LNHDA and CDR2 is SQIVND (reference sequence). This CDR3 has 14 amino acids. CDR3: CASSMAGGRQPQHF. The CDR3 DNA is TGTGCCAGTAGTATGGCAGGGGGACGTCAGCCCCAGCATTTT.

The V gene is TRBV13, the J gene TRBJ2-2; no firm D call. This CDR3 is 15 amino acids long. Germline V gene sequence: CDR1 PRHDT, CDR2 FYEKMQ (reference sequence). V shed 5 bases and J shed 0 bases, with 10 bases lying between them. The CDR3 loop is CASSPKASNTGELFF. The CDR3 DNA follows: TGTGCCAGCAGCCCCAAAGCGTCGAACACCGGGGAGCTGTTTTTT. The whole variable domain, filled in from reference TRBV13 and TRBJ2-2, reads AAGVIQSPRHLIKEKRETATLKCYPIPRHDTVYWYQQGPGQDPQFLISFYEKMQSDKGSIPDRFSAQQFSDYHSELNMSSLELGDSALYFCASSPKASNTGELFFGEGSRLTVL.

The chain uses TRBV6-5 and TRBJ1-3; 12 positions agree with TRBD1. Germline V gene lookup returns CDR1 MNHEY and CDR2 SVGAGI. V lost 8 bases, J lost 9 bases, and 11 bases stayed unmatched. The CDR3 sequence is 15 residues long. The CDR3 sequence is CASSLGTGGVGTIYF. The DNA of the CDR3 is TGTGCCAGCTCCCTCGGGACAGGGGGCGTGGGCACCATATATTTT.

V gene TRBV7-2 combines with J gene TRBJ2-3; D gene uncertain. The germline CDR1 and CDR2 sequences are SGHTA and FQGNSA. There are 15 residues in the CDR3. Between the trimmed V and J ends, which lost 0 bases and 4 bases, there was a span of 11 bases. Here the CDR3 DNA reads TGTGCCAGCAGCTTAGCGCTAATAGTTTCAGATACGCAGTATTTT. The encoded protein is CASSLALIVSDTQYF.

J is TRBJ2-3 and V is TRBV24-1, with D tentatively TRBD2 (6 bases). Trimming pared 5 bases from V and 4 bases from J, leaving 12 bases between. The CDR3 runs 14 residues. Germline CDR1 and CDR2: KGHDR and SFDVKD. The chain's CDR3 is CATSGSGEPDTQYF. CDR3 bases: TGTGCCACCAGTGGTTCGGGAGAGCCAGATACGCAGTATTTT.

The chain joins TRBV4-2 to TRBJ2-3, with D maybe TRBD2 (6 bases). The CDR3 is 14 residues long. Germline V gene lookup returns CDR1 LGHNA and CDR2 YNFKEQ. The ends were cut back, 3 bases at V and 5 bases at J, with 12 bases in the middle. The CDR3, as DNA: TGTGCCAGCAGCCAGGAGGGGCAGCTAGATACGCAGTATTTT. Its translation: CASSQEGQLDTQYF.

This rearrangement joins TRBV2 to TRBJ2-3; TRBD2 might be the D (5 bases). Germline V lookup: CDR1 SNHLY, CDR2 FYNNEI. CDR3 length equals 13 residues. Trimming pared 8 bases from V and 3 bases from J, leaving 12 bases between. CDR3 residues: CASLGEGTDTQYF. The CDR3 region has the DNA TGTGCCAGCCTCGGGGAAGGAACAGATACGCAGTATTTT. Together with reference TRBV2 and TRBJ2-3, the CDR3 gives the full variable domain: EPEVTQTPSHQVTQMGQEVILRCVPISNHLYFYWYRQILGQKVEFLVSFYNNEISEKSEIFDDQFSVERPDGSNFTLKIRSTKLEDSAMYFCASLGEGTDTQYFGPGTRLTVL.

This rearrangement joins TRBV5-4 to TRBJ1-3; D might be TRBD1 (6 bases). Germline V lookup: CDR1 SGHNT, CDR2 YYREEE (reference sequence). This CDR3 is 15 amino acids long. Between the trimmed V and J ends, which lost 3 bases and 4 bases, there was a span of 14 bases. CDR3 coding DNA: TGTGCCAGCAGCTCCGGGGGGCTGGGCGGAAACACCATATATTTT. This gives the protein CASSSGGLGGNTIYF.

The V and J genes are TRBV3-1 (or the pseudogene TRBV3-2) and TRBJ2-7; TRBD2 agrees at 7 bases. The length of the CDR3 is 15 residues. The V segment lost 4 bases and the J segment 2 bases; nucleotides outside the gene matches: 8. Per germline, CDR1 LGHDT and CDR2 YNNKEL (reference sequence). The CDR3 DNA follows: TGTGCCAGCAGCCGCGGGCCGGGGGGACCCTACGAGCAGTACTTC. As protein: CASSRGPGGPYEQYF.

Only a few counts were recorded for this clone. The chain couples TRBV12-3 or TRBV12-4 to TRBJ1-6; D gene ambiguous. Trimming shortened V by 6 bases and J by 13 bases, and 13 bases separated the two germline ends. This CDR3 comprises 12 residues. DNA for the CDR3: TGTGCCAGCAGCTCCAGACGAGGTCCCCTCCACTTT. As protein: CASSSRRGPLHF.

The chain is built from TRBV24-1 and TRBJ2-2; 8 bases line up with TRBD1. The ends lost 4 bases at V and 3 bases at J; junction bases unmatched: 15. This CDR3 spans 19 amino acids. Germline-derived CDR1 and CDR2 are KGHDR and SFDVKD. CDR3 amino acids: CATSENRGYTRLHTGELFF. DNA for the CDR3: TGTGCCACCAGTGAAAACAGGGGGTATACCCGACTACACACCGGGGAGCTGTTTTTT.

J is TRBJ1-2 and V is TRBV4-1, with a tentative D call TRBD1 (5 bases). Germline V gene sequence: CDR1 MGHRA, CDR2 YSYEKL. The germline V and J ends were trimmed by 2 bases and 6 bases, with 16 bases remaining between them. The CDR3 consists of 15 residues. The CDR3 spells CASSQKLSGQDGYTF. The CDR3 coding sequence is TGCGCCAGCAGCCAAAAGCTATCAGGGCAGGATGGCTACACCTTC.

This chain uses TRBV15 with TRBJ2-1, with TRBD2 matching over 7 bases. Germline V gene sequence: CDR1 LNHNV, CDR2 YYDKDF (reference sequence). Trimming cost V 3 bases and J 0 bases; bases outside gene matches: 8. The CDR3 is 17 amino acids. CDR3 coding DNA: TGTGCCACCAGCAGGCCTAGCGGACCCAGCTCCTACAATGAGCAGTTCTTC. This translates into CATSRPSGPSSYNEQFF.

This chain joins TRBV7-9 and TRBJ1-2, with 9 nucleotides matching TRBD1. The V segment lost 5 bases and the J segment 4 bases; nucleotides outside the gene matches: 2. Germline values: CDR1 SEHNR, CDR2 FQNEAQ (reference sequence). This CDR3 region has 13 residues. DNA for the CDR3: TGTGCCAGCAGCGAGACAGGGGGCTATGGCTACACCTTC. It yields the protein CASSETGGYGYTF.

The chain has TRBV5-1 and TRBJ1-1, with D tentatively TRBD1 (5 bases). This CDR3 region has 14 residues. V lost 1 base and J lost 4, with 11 bases in between. CDR1 and CDR2 from the germline V gene are SGHRS and YFSETQ. CDR3 sequence reads: CASSLLDGGTEAFF. In nucleotides, the CDR3 is TGCGCCAGCAGCTTGCTAGACGGGGGCACTGAAGCTTTCTTT.

The V and J genes are TRBV19 and TRBJ2-5; tentative D call: TRBD1 (6 bases). CDR1 is LNHDA, CDR2 SQIVND, per germline (reference sequence). V was clipped by 4 bases and J by 2 bases, with 14 bases between them. The CDR3 length is 15 residues. CDR3 sequence reads: CASSTRDGTQETQYF. CDR3 sequence (DNA): TGTGCCAGTAGTACCAGAGACGGGACACAAGAGACCCAGTACTTC.

This sequence joins TRBV30 and TRBJ1-5; no clear D gene. Germline V gene data show CDR1 as GTSNPN and CDR2 as SVGIG (reference sequence). This CDR3 region has 13 residues. Trimming took 0 bases from V and 7 from J, leaving 10 bases between them. CDR3 nucleotide sequence: TGTGCCTGGAGTGTGCAGGCCCAGCAGCCCCAGCATTTT. Amino acid sequence: CAWSVQAQQPQHF.

The chain carries TRBV6-6 and TRBJ1-2, with D uncertain. Trimming shortened V by 6 bases and J by 2 bases, and 13 bases separated the two germline ends. This CDR3 has 14 residues. Germline V gene lookup returns CDR1 MNHNY and CDR2 SVGAGI (reference sequence). The CDR3 is CASRLVGGNYGYTF. CDR3 DNA sequence: TGTGCCAGCAGACTCGTCGGAGGGAACTATGGCTACACCTTC.

J is TRBJ2-3 and V is TRBV24-1; 8 nucleotides agree with TRBD2. The V gene's germline CDR1 is KGHDR and CDR2 SFDVKD. This CDR3 contains 16 residues. V was clipped by 2 bases and J by 2 bases; unmatched bases: 5. In DNA, the CDR3 is TGTGCCACCAGTGATTACACTAGCGGCTACACAGATACGCAGTATTTT. Translated, it gives CATSDYTSGYTDTQYF.

The chain links TRBV5-5 to TRBJ1-1; 9 bases are a match to TRBD1. The CDR3 loop spans 16 amino acids. In germline, CDR1 is SGHKS, CDR2 YYEKEE (reference sequence). Trimming removed 0 bases from V and 4 bases from J; junction bases left unmatched: 7. CDR3 sequence reads: CASSLEGGTGTTEAFF. The CDR3 DNA is TGTGCCAGCAGCTTGGAAGGGGGGACAGGGACCACTGAAGCTTTCTTT.

This rearrangement joins TRBV4-3 to TRBJ1-2; no reliable D call. CDR1 and CDR2 from the germline V gene are LGHNA and YSLEER. The germline V and J ends were trimmed by 0 bases and 2 bases, with 13 bases remaining between them. The CDR3 spans 16 residues. For the CDR3, the DNA is TGCGCCAGCAGCCAAGATTGGAGCGGTCGGAACTATGGCTACACCTTC. Translating it yields CASSQDWSGRNYGYTF.